This TCR beta chain derives from a study of blood T cell repertoires in COVID-19. Study-level background: T cells, B-cell-depleted T cells, or PBMCs supplied cDNA or gDNA.

Enrollees, about 18 to 90 years old, lived in approximately 24 US areas. Before being deemed recovered, Cohort 3 donors had two negative PCRs, clearance, or symptom resolution. Authors' analysis steps: Reference gene primer amplification gave estimated nucleated cell counts. Produced via immunoSEQ multiplex PCR; TCRdb's table is partial and in-frame only. V, J and clone size were drawn from that table, and D and trimming were deduced from the DNA. The sample includes around 310,000 clones, approximately 88% seen only once; the top ten take more than 5%. A few counts support this clone. Germline CDR1 and CDR2: LGHDT and YNNKEL (reference sequence). Trimming took 5 bases from V and 7 from J; bases not matched to a gene: 6. The CDR3 contains 15 residues.

J is TRBJ1-6 and V is TRBV3-1 (or the pseudogene TRBV3-2); 9 nucleotides align to TRBD1. The origin of this receptor is a man aged 30 to 39 who had recovered from COVID-19. The sequenced sample was PBMCs or T cells enriched from blood (not recorded which). The CDR3 DNA follows: TGTGCCAGCAGCACACAGGGGGCAGCGAATTCACCCCTCCACTTT. Residues: CASSTQGAANSPLHF.